These T cell receptor beta chains were read from a single sample in a study of regulatory T cells in long-lasting Graves disease. Via MiXCR, TCRdb re-called the multiplex PCR reads, giving one row per CDR3 protein. This table holds some 500,000 distinct CDR3 sequences, roughly a sixth found once. These same records also appear under a second study, on T cells in Graves' hyperthyroidism and ophthalmopathy.

The specimen comprised peripheral blood mononuclear cells (PBMCs), sampled at new diagnosis, from a patient treated with antithyroid drugs. The receptors come from a woman aged 35 to 60 with Graves disease. CDR3s include the opening cysteine and the closing phenylalanine or tryptophan. A D gene is named only where the DNA matches it firmly. Some rows have no size entry. The others give once, few or many, or a class for an expanded clone.

len,j_gene,d_gene,abundance,v_gene,CDR3aa,CDR3nt
17,TRBJ2-2,.,few,TRBV12-3/TRBV12-4,CASSLIFGQAGTGELFF,TGTGCCAGCAGTTTAATATTTGGGCAGGCGGGCACCGGGGAGCTGTTTTTT
14,TRBJ2-5,TRBD2,once,TRBV3-1,CASSPTVGGGTQYF,TGTGCCAGCAGCCCCACGGTGGGCGGGGGGACCCAGTACTTC
15,TRBJ2-3,TRBD1,many,TRBV28,CASRKQGAPTDTQYF,TGTGCCAGCAGGAAACAGGGGGCCCCCACAGATACGCAGTATTTT
15,TRBJ2-1,TRBD2,many,TRBV6-2/TRBV6-3,CASSHSGGAGNEQFF,TGTGCCAGCAGTCATAGCGGGGGGGCTGGCAATGAGCAGTTCTTC
17,TRBJ2-5,TRBD2,.,TRBV3-1,CASSQGTSGGGQETQYF,TGTGCCAGCAGCCAAGGGACTAGCGGGGGGGGCCAAGAGACCCAGTACTTC
15,TRBJ2-1,.,many,TRBV11-2,CASSLDGLGSDEQFF,TGTGCCAGCAGCTTAGATGGGCTGGGCTCGGATGAGCAGTTCTTC
15,TRBJ2-5,TRBD2,.,TRBV25-1,CATGKVRAGGETQYF,TGTGCCACGGGTAAAGTCCGAGCGGGGGGAGAGACCCAGTACTTC
14,TRBJ1-1,.,many,TRBV5-1,CASSPGPWNTEAFF,TGCGCCAGCAGCCCGGGACCTTGGAACACTGAAGCTTTCTTT
16,TRBJ1-1,TRBD1,few,TRBV18,CASSPLDGQGQTEAFF,TGTGCCAGCTCACCCCTTGATGGACAGGGACAGACTGAAGCTTTCTTT
12,TRBJ1-1,.,few,TRBV19,CASMEGVAEAFF,TGTGCCAGTATGGAGGGGGTCGCTGAAGCTTTCTTT
15,TRBJ2-1,.,.,TRBV5-1,CASSFGPRAVYEQFF,TGCGCCAGCAGCTTCGGTCCCCGGGCAGTATATGAGCAGTTCTTC
13,TRBJ2-1,.,.,TRBV12-3/TRBV12-4,CASSLSDRNEQFF,TGTGCCAGCAGTTTGAGTGACCGCAATGAGCAGTTCTTC
17,TRBJ1-2,TRBD1,.,TRBV10-3,CAISESPGQLLKYGYTF,TGTGCCATCAGTGAGTCCCCGGGACAGCTACTAAAATATGGCTACACCTTC
15,TRBJ2-5,TRBD2,many,TRBV2,CARNPTSGDEETQYF,TGTGCCAGGAATCCTACTAGCGGGGATGAAGAGACCCAGTACTTC
15,TRBJ1-3,.,few,TRBV5-1,CASSWDRLSGNTIYF,TGCGCCAGCAGCTGGGACCGACTCTCTGGAAACACCATATATTTT
13,TRBJ1-6,.,many,TRBV12-3/TRBV12-4,CASSVDMLSPLHF,TGTGCCAGCAGTGTCGACATGTTATCACCCCTCCACTTT
15,TRBJ2-2,TRBD2,few,TRBV10-3,CAIRSRTSDTGELFF,TGTGCCATCAGGAGCCGGACTAGCGACACCGGGGAGCTGTTTTTT
13,TRBJ1-5,.,few,TRBV10-3,CAISESTLQPQHF,TGTGCCATCAGTGAGTCGACTCTTCAGCCCCAGCATTTT
17,TRBJ2-7,TRBD2,few,TRBV5-1,CASSLEGTSSSSYEQYF,TGCGCCAGCAGCTTGGAGGGGACTAGCTCAAGCTCCTACGAGCAGTACTTC
19,TRBJ2-3,TRBD2,.,TRBV2,CASSEAHGLAGGPTDTQYF,TGTGCCAGCAGTGAAGCGCATGGACTAGCGGGGGGCCCCACAGATACGCAGTATTTT
13,TRBJ1-2,TRBD1,.,TRBV10-3,CAISEQGEYGYTF,TGTGCCATCAGCGAGCAGGGGGAGTATGGCTACACCTTC
15,TRBJ1-6,.,.,TRBV4-1,CASSSRVGGNSPLHF,TGCGCCAGCAGCTCTCGAGTCGGGGGTAATTCACCCCTCCACTTT
12,TRBJ2-5,TRBD2,many,TRBV5-1,CASGPSGETQYF,TGCGCCAGCGGACCTAGCGGGGAGACCCAGTACTTC
13,TRBJ1-2,.,many,TRBV2,CASSEMTGYGYTF,TGTGCCAGCAGTGAAATGACGGGCTATGGCTACACCTTC
15,TRBJ2-2,.,.,TRBV15,CATSRDREGTGELFF,TGTGCCACCAGCAGGGACAGGGAGGGGACCGGGGAGCTGTTTTTT
13,TRBJ2-5,.,many,TRBV9,CASSVLEGETQYF,TGTGCCAGCAGCGTCTTGGAGGGTGAGACCCAGTACTTC
14,TRBJ1-2,TRBD1,few,TRBV19,CASSAGQGYYGYTF,TGTGCCAGTAGTGCAGGACAGGGGTACTATGGCTACACCTTC
14,TRBJ1-4,TRBD1,few,TRBV2,CASRDRVTEEKLFF,TGTGCCAGCAGGGACAGGGTTACGGAAGAAAAACTGTTTTTT
15,TRBJ2-1,TRBD1,many,TRBV6-2/TRBV6-3,CASTSWDRINNEQFF,TGTGCCAGCACTTCTTGGGACAGGATAAACAATGAGCAGTTCTTC
14,TRBJ1-2,.,many,TRBV28,CASSLREGNYGYTF,TGTGCCAGCAGTTTACGGGAGGGAAACTATGGCTACACCTTC